This T cell receptor beta chain was observed in a study of vaccination and CD4 T cells after COVID-19. For the study at large: Convalescent study patients returned SARS-CoV-2 positive nasal swab PCR results, with fewer than 10 mild cases and one severe. Post-vaccination samples were procured at a median of 72 days following dose two (range 14 to 241).

With the Oncomine TCR Beta short-read assay, DNA from cultured CD4+ T cells was sequenced. Using its own MiXCR run on the PCR reads, TCRdb lists one record per CDR3 protein. The data contain over 10,000 distinct CDR3 sequences, around half of them seen just once; the ten biggest clones take up over 9.5%. Treatment meaning: 10-day PBMC culture with coronavirus spike peptide pools or control peptides (ViraFEST assay). The CDR3 spans 12 residues. Trimming pared 5 bases from V and 7 bases from J, leaving 11 bases between. Note on this clonotype: The antigen is not known.

The receptor was derived from a human donor who had recovered from COVID-19. Sequenced material: CD4+ T cells from blood, cultured in vitro. The genes are TRBV12-3 or TRBV12-4 and TRBJ2-5; no definite D call. CDR3 in DNA: TGTGCCAGCAGTACCCCATTGGGGACCCAGTACTTC. It specifies CASSTPLGTQYF.